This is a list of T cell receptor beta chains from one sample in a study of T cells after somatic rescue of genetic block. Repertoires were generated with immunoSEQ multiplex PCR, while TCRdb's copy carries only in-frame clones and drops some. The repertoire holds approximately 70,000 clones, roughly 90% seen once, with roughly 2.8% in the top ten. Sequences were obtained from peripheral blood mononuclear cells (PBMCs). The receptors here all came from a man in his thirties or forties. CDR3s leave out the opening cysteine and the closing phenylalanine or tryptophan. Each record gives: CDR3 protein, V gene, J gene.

ASSEYRGFYNEQF	TRBV25-1	TRBJ2-1
ASIQAGGRNEQF	TRBV5-4	TRBJ2-1
ASSLSAGSPSYEQY	TRBV27	TRBJ2-7
AWHPYPLTSEAF	TRBV30	TRBJ1-1
ASSQLAGGPDTQY	TRBV10-1	TRBJ2-3
ASSQGYRGGVRNTIY	TRBV4-1	TRBJ1-3
ASSLSALAFTDTQY	TRBV11-1	TRBJ2-3
ASSSGQVYTDTQY	TRBV10-1	TRBJ2-3
ASTPGVSSYEQY	TRBV4-1	TRBJ2-7
ASSSTSAQGDEQY	TRBV5-1	TRBJ2-7
ASSLIAGTNTGELF	TRBV13	TRBJ2-2
ATSTALLDVTTQY	TRBV15	TRBJ2-3
ASSLYGLPGYT	TRBV11-2	TRBJ1-2
ASSLDWVETQY	TRBV5-1	TRBJ2-5
ASSLGTLSDTQY	TRBV5-1	TRBJ2-3
ASLQGGFPGELF	TRBV6-5	TRBJ2-2
ASSLGWTPKNSPLH	TRBV11-2	TRBJ1-6
ASSQSYEGGEETQY	TRBV4-3	TRBJ2-5
ASSRAGGTNTEAF	TRBV5-1	TRBJ1-1
ASSDGRGETDTQY	TRBV6-4	TRBJ2-3
ASSTLGTTEAF	TRBV19	TRBJ1-1
ASSRGLAGGRETQY	TRBV4-1	TRBJ2-5
ASRLPQGVNQPQH	TRBV28	TRBJ1-5
ASSQGSVMNTEAF	TRBV4-3	TRBJ1-1
ASSGPGQGYEQY	TRBV10-1	TRBJ2-7
ASSGDGVTEAF	TRBV5-4	TRBJ1-1
AMGQPQSGEQF	TRBV10-3	TRBJ2-1
ASSPLQGHNEQF	TRBV19	TRBJ2-1
ASSLNRETTTNEQY	TRBV5-1	TRBJ2-7
ATRLAGNTGELF	TRBV6-4	TRBJ2-2
ASSQDVGQGSLAF	TRBV4-2	TRBJ1-1
ASRDRVYEQY	TRBV10-1	TRBJ2-7
ASSTDRGPWEQY	TRBV19	TRBJ2-7
ASSTYRGGQPQH	TRBV6-5	TRBJ1-5
ASSSRTSGSYTGELF	TRBV7-2	TRBJ2-2
ASSVPGPDEQY	TRBV7-7	TRBJ2-7
ASSGEGTGANYGYT	TRBV10-2	TRBJ1-2
ASRKTGAPIYEQY	TRBV19	TRBJ2-7
ASSWDGSSYNEQF	TRBV5-4	TRBJ2-1
ASSPAGDIDYGYT	TRBV5-1	TRBJ1-2
AISGEGSEQY	TRBV10-3	TRBJ2-7
ASSIGRGLDNQPQH	TRBV19	TRBJ1-5
ASSLSGARNTIY	TRBV5-5	TRBJ1-3
ASNRGLGPNTEAF	TRBV6-5	TRBJ1-1
ASSSGQGRSNQPQH	TRBV27	TRBJ1-5
ASSQAGGLYNEQF	TRBV13	TRBJ2-1
ASSLGGPNYGYT	TRBV5-1	TRBJ1-2
ASSLGPGTRAF	TRBV7-2	TRBJ1-1
ASSGRTGVSGNTIY	TRBV5-8	TRBJ1-3
ASRPLAGGYNEQF	TRBV28	TRBJ2-1
ASSSGASGPYNEQF	TRBV7-8	TRBJ2-1
ASRRSLPGQGGGYT	TRBV5-4	TRBJ1-2
ASSVETSWDTDTQY	TRBV9	TRBJ2-3
ASSPGGEGQPQH	TRBV18	TRBJ1-5
ASSIALHSGNTIY	TRBV19	TRBJ1-3
ASSPGQPMGAQY	TRBV19	TRBJ2-5
ASSTTGTGGVLA	TRBV11-3	TRBJ2-6
ASSAGTGRSYGYT	TRBV6-4	TRBJ1-2
ASSERQGRDTQY	TRBV2	TRBJ2-3
ASSFGLGPDTQY	TRBV28	TRBJ2-3